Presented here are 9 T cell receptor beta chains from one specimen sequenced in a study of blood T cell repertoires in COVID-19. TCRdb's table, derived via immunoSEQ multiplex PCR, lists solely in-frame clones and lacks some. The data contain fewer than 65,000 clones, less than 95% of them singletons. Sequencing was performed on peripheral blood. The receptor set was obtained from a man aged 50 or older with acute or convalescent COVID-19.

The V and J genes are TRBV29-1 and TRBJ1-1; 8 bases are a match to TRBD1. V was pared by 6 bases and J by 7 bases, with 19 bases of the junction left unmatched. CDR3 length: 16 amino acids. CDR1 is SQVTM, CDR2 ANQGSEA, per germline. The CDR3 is CSVRDPYRGTPYEAFF. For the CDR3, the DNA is TGCAGCGTCCGGGACCCTTACAGGGGGACACCATATGAAGCTTTCTTT. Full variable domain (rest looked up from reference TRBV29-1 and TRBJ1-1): SAVISQKPSRDICQRGTSLTIQCQVDSQVTMMFWYRQQPGQSLTLIATANQGSEATYESGFVIDKFPISRPNLTFSTLTVSNMSPEDSSIYLCSVRDPYRGTPYEAFFGQGTRLTVV.

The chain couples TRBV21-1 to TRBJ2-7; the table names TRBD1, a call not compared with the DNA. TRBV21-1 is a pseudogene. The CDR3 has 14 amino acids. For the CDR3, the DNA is TGTGCCAGCAGCTTACAAGGGGGCGGGGTCGAGCAGTACTTC. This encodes CASSLQGGGVEQYF.

The CDR3 nucleotides read TGTGCCAGCAGCCAAGGGGTGGGGCGCGGACGGCCCCAGCATTTT. Its protein is CASSQGVGRGRPQHF. The rearrangement links TRBV3-1 (or the pseudogene TRBV3-2) to TRBJ1-5; D is possibly TRBD1 (5 bases). Trimming removed 1 base at V and 9 bases at J, with 16 bases between. This CDR3 is built from 15 residues. Germline lookup yields CDR1 LGHDT and CDR2 YNNKEL (reference sequence).

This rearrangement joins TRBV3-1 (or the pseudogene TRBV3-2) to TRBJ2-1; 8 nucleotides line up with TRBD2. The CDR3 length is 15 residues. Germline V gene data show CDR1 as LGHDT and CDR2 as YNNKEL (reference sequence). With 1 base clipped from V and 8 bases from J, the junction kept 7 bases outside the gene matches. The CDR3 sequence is CASSQGLAFADEQFF. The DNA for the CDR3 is TGTGCCAGCAGCCAAGGACTAGCGTTCGCTGATGAGCAGTTCTTC.

CDR3 residues: CAWSVVTGASYEQYF. The CDR3 nucleotides read TGTGCCTGGAGTGTAGTGACAGGCGCCTCCTACGAGCAGTACTTC. V is TRBV30 and J is TRBJ2-7, with D perhaps TRBD1 (6 bases). The CDR3 is made up of 15 amino acids. Deletions cut 0 bases from V and 0 bases from J, with 12 bases between. Germline CDR1 is GTSNPN and CDR2 is SVGIG (reference sequence).

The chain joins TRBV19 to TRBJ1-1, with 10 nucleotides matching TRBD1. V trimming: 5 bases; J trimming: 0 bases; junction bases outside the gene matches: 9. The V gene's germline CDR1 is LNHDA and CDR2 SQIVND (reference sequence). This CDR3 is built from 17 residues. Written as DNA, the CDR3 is TGTGCCAGTAGTTCGCAAGGGACAGGGGTTATGAACACTGAAGCTTTCTTT. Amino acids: CASSSQGTGVMNTEAFF. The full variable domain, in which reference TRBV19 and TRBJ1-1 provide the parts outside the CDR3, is DGGITQSPKYLFRKEGQNVTLSCEQNLNHDAMYWYRQDPGQGLRLIYYSQIVNDFQKGDIAEGYSVSREKKESFPLTVTSAQKNPTAFYLCASSSQGTGVMNTEAFFGQGTRLTVV.

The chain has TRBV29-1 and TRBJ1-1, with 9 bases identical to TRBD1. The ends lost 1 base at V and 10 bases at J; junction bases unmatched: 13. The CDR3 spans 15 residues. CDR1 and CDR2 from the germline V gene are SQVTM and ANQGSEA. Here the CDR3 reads CSVEVPGTGKSGAFF. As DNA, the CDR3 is TGCAGCGTTGAAGTTCCTGGGACAGGGAAAAGTGGAGCTTTCTTT.

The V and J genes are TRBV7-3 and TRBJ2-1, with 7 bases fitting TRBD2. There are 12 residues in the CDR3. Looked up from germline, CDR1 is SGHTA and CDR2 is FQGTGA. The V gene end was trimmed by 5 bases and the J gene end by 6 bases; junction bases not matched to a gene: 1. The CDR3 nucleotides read TGTGCCAGCAGCGGCGGGGGCAATGAGCAGTTCTTC. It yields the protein CASSGGGNEQFF.

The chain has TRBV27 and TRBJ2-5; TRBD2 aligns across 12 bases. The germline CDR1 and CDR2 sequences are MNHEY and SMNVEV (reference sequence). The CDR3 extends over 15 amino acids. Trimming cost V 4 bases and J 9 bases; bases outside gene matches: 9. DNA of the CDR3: TGTGCCAGCAGTTCCCCGGCTAGCGGGGGGGGATCCCAGTACTTC. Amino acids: CASSSPASGGGSQYF.